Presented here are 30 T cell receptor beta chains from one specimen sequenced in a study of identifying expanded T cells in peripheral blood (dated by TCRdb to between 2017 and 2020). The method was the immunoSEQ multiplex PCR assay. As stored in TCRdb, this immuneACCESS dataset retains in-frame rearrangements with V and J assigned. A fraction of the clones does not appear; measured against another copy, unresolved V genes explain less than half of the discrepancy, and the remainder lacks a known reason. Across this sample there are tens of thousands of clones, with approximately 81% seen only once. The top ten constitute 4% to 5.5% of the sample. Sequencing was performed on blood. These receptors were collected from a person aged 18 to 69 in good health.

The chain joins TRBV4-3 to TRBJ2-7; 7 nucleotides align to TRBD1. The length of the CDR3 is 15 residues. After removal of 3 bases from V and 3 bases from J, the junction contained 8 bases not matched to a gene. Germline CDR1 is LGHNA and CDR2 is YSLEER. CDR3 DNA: TGCGCCAGCAGCCACCTCCGGGACAGCCACTACGAGCAGTACTTC. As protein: CASSHLRDSHYEQYF.

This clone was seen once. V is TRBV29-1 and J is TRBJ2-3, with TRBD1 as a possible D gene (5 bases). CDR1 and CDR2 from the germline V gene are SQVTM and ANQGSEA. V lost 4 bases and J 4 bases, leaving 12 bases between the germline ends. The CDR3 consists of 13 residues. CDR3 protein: CSVVVRVPDTQYF. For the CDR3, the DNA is TGCAGCGTTGTAGTCAGGGTTCCAGATACGCAGTATTTT.

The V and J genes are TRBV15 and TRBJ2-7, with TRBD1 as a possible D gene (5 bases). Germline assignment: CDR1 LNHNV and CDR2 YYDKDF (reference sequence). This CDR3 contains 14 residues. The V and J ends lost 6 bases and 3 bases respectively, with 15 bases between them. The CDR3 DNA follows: TGTGCCACCAGAGAGACAGTAGCAGACTACGAGCAGTACTTC. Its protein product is CATRETVADYEQYF.

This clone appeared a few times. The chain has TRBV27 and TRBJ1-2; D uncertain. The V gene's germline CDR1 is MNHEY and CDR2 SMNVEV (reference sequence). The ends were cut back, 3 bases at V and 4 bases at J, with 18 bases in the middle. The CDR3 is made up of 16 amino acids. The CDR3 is CASSFGGRHSFYGYTF. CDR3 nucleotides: TGTGCCAGCAGTTTCGGTGGTAGGCACAGCTTCTATGGCTACACCTTC.

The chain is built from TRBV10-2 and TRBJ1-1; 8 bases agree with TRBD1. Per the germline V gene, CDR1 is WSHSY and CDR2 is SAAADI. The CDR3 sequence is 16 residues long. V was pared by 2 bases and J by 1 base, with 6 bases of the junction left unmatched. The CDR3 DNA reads TGCGCCAGCAGTGAGCGGACAGGGACGAGGAACACTGAAGCTTTCTTT. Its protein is CASSERTGTRNTEAFF.

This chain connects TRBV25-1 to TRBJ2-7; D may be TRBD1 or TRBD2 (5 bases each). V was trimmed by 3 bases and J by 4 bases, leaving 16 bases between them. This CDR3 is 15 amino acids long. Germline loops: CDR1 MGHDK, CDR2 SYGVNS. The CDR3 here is CASSDGGAGLYEQYF. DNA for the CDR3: TGTGCCAGCAGTGATGGGGGTGCCGGCCTATACGAGCAGTACTTC.

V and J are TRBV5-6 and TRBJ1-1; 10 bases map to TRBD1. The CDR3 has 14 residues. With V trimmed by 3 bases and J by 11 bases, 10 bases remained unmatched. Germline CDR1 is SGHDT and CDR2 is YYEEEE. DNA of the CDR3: TGTGCCAGCAGCTCTGTCCCGGGACAGGGGACGGCTTTCTTT. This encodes CASSSVPGQGTAFF.

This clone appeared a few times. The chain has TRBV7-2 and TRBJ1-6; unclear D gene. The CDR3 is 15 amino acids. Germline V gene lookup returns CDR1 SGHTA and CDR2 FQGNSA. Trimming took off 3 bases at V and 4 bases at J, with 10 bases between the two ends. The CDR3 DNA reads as TGTGCCAGCAGCTTTACGGCAGGATATAATTCACCCCTCCACTTT. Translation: CASSFTAGYNSPLHF.

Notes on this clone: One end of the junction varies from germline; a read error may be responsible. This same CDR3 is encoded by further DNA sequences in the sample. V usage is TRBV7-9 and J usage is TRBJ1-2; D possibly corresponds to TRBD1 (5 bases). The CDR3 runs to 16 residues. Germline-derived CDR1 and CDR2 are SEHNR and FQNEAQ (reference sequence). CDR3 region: CASGLQRGGDAYGYTF. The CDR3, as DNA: TGTGCCAGCGGTCTCCAGCGGGGGGGTGATGCCTATGGTTACACCTTC.

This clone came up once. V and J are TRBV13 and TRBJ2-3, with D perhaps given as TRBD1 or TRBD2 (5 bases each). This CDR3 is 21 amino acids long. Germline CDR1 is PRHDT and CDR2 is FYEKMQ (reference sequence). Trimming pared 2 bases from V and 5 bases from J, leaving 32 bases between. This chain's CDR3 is CASSLCFKGCGGRVGGDTQYF. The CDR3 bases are TGTGCCAGCAGCTTATGTTTCAAGGGGTGTGGGGGTCGGGTTGGTGGAGATACGCAGTATTTT.

CDR3: CASSVRQNNYGYTF. The CDR3 DNA reads as TGTGCCAGCAGTGTACGACAGAATAACTATGGCTACACCTTC. The chain employs TRBV27 and TRBJ1-2, with a weak D call TRBD1 (5 bases). Germline V gene data show CDR1 as MNHEY and CDR2 as SMNVEV (reference sequence). The ends were cut back, 5 bases at V and 1 base at J, with 11 bases in the middle. This CDR3 comprises 14 residues.

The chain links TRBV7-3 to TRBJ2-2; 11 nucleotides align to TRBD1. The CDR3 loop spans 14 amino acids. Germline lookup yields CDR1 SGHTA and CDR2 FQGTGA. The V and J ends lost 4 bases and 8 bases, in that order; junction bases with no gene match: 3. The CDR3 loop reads CASSSGTGGGELFF. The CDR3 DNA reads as TGTGCCAGCAGCTCCGGGACAGGGGGTGGGGAGCTGTTTTTT.

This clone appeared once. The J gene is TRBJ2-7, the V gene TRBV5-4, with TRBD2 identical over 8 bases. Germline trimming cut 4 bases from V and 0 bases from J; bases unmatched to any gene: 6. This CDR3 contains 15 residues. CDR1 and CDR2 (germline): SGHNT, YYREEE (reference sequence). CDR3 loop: CASSVSGGPSYEQYF. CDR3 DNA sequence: TGTGCCAGCAGCGTGAGCGGGGGCCCCTCCTACGAGCAGTACTTC.

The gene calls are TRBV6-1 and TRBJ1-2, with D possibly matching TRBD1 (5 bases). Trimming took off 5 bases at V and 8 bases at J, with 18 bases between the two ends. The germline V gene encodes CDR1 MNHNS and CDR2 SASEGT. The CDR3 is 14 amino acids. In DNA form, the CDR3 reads TGTGCCAGCAGTCATAACATCCGGGACGGCGGCTACACCTTC. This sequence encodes CASSHNIRDGGYTF.

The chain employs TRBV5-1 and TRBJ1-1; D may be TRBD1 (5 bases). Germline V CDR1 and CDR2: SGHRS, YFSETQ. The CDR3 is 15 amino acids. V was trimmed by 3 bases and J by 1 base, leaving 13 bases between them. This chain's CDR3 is CASSSQGGENTEAFF. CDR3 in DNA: TGCGCCAGCAGCTCCCAGGGTGGGGAGAACACTGAAGCTTTCTTT.

CDR3 region: CASRTGGFNQPQHF. CDR3 coding DNA: TGTGCTAGCCGGACAGGGGGTTTCAATCAGCCCCAGCATTTT. The genes are TRBV12-5 and TRBJ1-5; TRBD1 matches 10 bases. The germline gives CDR1 LGHNT, CDR2 FRNRAP. V shed 9 bases, J shed 3 bases, and the junction held 5 bases outside the gene matches. This CDR3 is built from 14 residues.

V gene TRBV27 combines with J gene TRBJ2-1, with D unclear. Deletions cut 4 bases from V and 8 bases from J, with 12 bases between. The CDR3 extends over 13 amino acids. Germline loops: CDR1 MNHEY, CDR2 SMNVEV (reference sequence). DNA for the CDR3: TGTGCCAGCAGTTATGCGTTTGCGGATGAGCAGTTCTTC. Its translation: CASSYAFADEQFF.

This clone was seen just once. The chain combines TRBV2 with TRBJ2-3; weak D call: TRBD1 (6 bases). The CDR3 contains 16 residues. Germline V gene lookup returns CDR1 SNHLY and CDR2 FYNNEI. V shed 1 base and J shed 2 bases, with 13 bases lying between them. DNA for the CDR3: TGTGCCAGCAGTGAAGTAGAGAGGACAGCCACAGATACGCAGTATTTT. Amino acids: CASSEVERTATDTQYF.

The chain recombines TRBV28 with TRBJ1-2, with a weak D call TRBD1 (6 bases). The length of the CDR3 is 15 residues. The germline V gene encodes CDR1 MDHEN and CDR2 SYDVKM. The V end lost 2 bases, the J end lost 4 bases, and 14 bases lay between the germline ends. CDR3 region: CASSLGTGSIYGYTF. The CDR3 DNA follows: TGTGCCAGCAGTTTAGGAACAGGGAGTATCTATGGCTACACCTTC.

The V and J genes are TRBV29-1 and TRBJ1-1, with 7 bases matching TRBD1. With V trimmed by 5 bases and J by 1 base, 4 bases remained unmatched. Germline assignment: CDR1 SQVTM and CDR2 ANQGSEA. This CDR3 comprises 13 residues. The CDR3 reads CSVFRTGNTEAFF. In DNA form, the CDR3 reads TGCAGCGTTTTTCGGACAGGGAACACTGAAGCTTTCTTT.

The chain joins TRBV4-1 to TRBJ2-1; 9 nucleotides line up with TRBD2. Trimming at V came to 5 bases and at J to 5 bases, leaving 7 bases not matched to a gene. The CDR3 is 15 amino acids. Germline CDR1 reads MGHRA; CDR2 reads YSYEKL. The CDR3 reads CASSLLAGLNNEQFF. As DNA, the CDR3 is TGCGCCAGCAGCTTACTAGCGGGCCTAAACAATGAGCAGTTCTTC.

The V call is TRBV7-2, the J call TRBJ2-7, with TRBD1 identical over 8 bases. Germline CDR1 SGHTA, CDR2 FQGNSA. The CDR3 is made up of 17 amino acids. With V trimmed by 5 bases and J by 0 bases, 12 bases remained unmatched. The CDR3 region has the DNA TGTGCCAGCAGCCGACCCAGACAGGGGACTTTCTCCTACGAGCAGTACTTC. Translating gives CASSRPRQGTFSYEQYF.

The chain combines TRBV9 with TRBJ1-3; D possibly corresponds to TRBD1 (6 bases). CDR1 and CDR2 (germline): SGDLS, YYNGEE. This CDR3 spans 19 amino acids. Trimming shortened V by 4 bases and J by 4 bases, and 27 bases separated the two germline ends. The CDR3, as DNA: TGTGCCAGCAGCCTCACCTCACTCCTAGGGGGGGCGAGAGGAAACACCATATATTTT. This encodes CASSLTSLLGGARGNTIYF. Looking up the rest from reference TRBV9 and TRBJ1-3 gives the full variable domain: DSGVTQTPKHLITATGQRVTLRCSPRSGDLSVYWYQQSLDQGLQFLIQYYNGEERAKGNILERFSAQQFPDLHSELNLSSLELGDSALYFCASSLTSLLGGARGNTIYFGEGSWLTVV.

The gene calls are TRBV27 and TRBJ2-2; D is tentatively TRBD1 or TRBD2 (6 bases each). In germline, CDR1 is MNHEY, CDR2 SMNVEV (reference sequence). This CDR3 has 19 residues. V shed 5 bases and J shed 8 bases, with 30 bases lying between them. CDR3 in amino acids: CASSTTTWGRGLFWGELFF. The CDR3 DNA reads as TGTGCCAGCAGTACCACCACCTGGGGGCGGGGCCTGTTCTGGGGGGAGCTGTTTTTT.

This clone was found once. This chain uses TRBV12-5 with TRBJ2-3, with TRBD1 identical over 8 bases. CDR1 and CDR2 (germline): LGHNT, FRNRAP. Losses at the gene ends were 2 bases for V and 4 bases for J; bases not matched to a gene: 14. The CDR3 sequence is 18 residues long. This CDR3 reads CASGLPTGGDPSADTQYF. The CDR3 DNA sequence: TGTGCTAGTGGTTTGCCCACAGGGGGTGACCCGTCTGCAGATACGCAGTATTTT. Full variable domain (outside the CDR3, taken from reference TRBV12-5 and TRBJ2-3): DARVTQTPRHKVTEMGQEVTMRCQPILGHNTVFWYRQTMMQGLELLAYFRNRAPLDDSGMPKDRFSAEMPDATLATLKIQPSEPRDSAVYFCASGLPTGGDPSADTQYFGPGTRLTVL.

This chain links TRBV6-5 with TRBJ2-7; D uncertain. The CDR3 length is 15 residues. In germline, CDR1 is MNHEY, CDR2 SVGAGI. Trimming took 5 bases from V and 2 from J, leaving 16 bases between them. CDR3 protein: CASSRDIGSTYEQYF. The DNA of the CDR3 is TGTGCCAGCAGTCGTGATATAGGGTCGACCTACGAGCAGTACTTC.

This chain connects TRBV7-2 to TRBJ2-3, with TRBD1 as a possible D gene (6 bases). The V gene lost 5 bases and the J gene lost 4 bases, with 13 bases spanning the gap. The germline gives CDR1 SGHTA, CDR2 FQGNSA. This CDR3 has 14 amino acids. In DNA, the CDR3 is TGTGCCAGCAGCCGCCCAGGGGATGCAGATACGCAGTATTTT. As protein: CASSRPGDADTQYF. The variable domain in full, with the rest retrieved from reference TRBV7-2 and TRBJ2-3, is GAGVSQSPSNKVTEKGKDVELRCDPISGHTALYWYRQSLGQGLEFLIYFQGNSAPDKSGLPSDRFSAERTGGSVSTLTIQRTQQEDSAVYLCASSRPGDADTQYFGPGTRLTVL.

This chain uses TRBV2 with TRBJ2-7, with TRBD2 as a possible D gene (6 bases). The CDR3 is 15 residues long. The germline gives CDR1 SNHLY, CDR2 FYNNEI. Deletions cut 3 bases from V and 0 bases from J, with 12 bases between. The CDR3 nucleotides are TGTGCCAGCAGTGATTACGGGGGAGTCTCCTACGAGCAGTACTTC. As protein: CASSDYGGVSYEQYF.

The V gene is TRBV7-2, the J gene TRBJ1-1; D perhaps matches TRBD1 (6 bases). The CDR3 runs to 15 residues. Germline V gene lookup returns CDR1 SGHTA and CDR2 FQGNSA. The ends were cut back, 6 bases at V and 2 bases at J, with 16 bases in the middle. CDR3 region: CASRPEGGSNTEAFF. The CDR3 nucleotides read TGTGCCAGCAGGCCTGAGGGGGGATCAAACACTGAAGCTTTCTTT.

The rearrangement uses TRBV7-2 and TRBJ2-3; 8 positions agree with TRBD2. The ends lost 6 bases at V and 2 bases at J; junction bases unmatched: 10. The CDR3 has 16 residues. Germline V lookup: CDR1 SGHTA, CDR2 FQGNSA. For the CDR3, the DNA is TGTGCCAGCAGAGTGGGCGGGAGGCGGGTCACAGATACGCAGTATTTT. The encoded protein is CASRVGGRRVTDTQYF.